The present entry profiles one T cell receptor beta chain with its context. Its antigen is currently unknown. The sample originates from a study of cytomegalovirus exposure and HLA in healthy donors. The ends were cut back, 6 bases at V and 0 bases at J, with 11 bases in the middle. Germline CDR1 reads SQVTM; CDR2 reads ANQGSEA. The CDR3 runs to 14 residues. General study points: Per a prior analysis, the majority of TCR beta V segments were productive roughly 87% or roughly 30% of the time.

This PCR relied on a set of 60 Vbeta primers and 13 Jbeta primers. Method: immunoSEQ multiplex PCR; TCRdb's copy keeps in-frame clones and lacks some. This table has roughly 200,000 clones, less than 90% appearing once. Sequencing used PBMCs. The rearrangement uses TRBV29-1 and TRBJ2-2; possible D gene TRBD1, 6 bases. The receptor's source is a woman in her 30s in good health and CMV-seronegative. The CDR3 bases are TGCAGCGTCCGCACAGGGCCGAACACCGGGGAGCTGTTTTTT. It yields the protein CSVRTGPNTGELFF.